This TCR beta chain was sequenced for a study of low-dose radiotherapy and immunotherapy resistance in tumors (dated by TCRdb to between 2020 and 2023). For the study in its entirety: In Cohort 1, 0.5 Gy per fraction was delivered every 2 weeks, and a total PTV dose of 6.5 Gy was prescribed. The trial did not randomize participants into treatment groups. Patients took aspirin 300 mg orally once daily for four cycles, starting on cycle 1 day 1. Cohort 2 received 1 Gy per fraction every two weeks, with a total of 13 Gy over 26 weeks. The translational analysis covered eight patients: three from the first dose cohort and the first five from the second dose cohort. Cyclophosphamide 200 mg/m2 was given intravenously every two weeks, one day before each radiation and immunotherapy administration. Patients were given nivolumab as a 240 mg flat dose every two weeks and ipilimumab at 1 mg/kg every six weeks, with both drugs delivered intravenously.

The time point label of this sample denotes: before trial treatment. Donors were enrolled in RACIN, a single-arm phase I dose-escalation trial combining nivolumab, ipilimumab, aspirin, low-dose cyclophosphamide and low-dose radiotherapy. Patients with advanced, TIL-negative solid tumors were considered eligible. TCRdb lists the instrument as Illumina HiSeq 2500. First-strand cDNA was synthesized using Superscript III and a set of TRAV- and TRBV-specific primers, so that both TCRalpha and TCRbeta chains were covered. TCRs were amplified with Phusion for 15 to 20 PCR cycles using a constant-region primer together with the adapter attached to the V primers. The MessageAmp II aRNA Amplification Kit was used to amplify the isolated mRNA, with in vitro transcription run for around 15 hours at 37 degrees C. The Dynabeads mRNA DIRECT Purification Kit was used to isolate the mRNA for TCR sequencing. Indexed Illumina adapters were added in a second roughly 25-cycle Phusion PCR, and the resulting products were purified with AMPure XP beads. Under the source paper's analysis protocol: Using custom Perl scripts, TCR sequences that encoded the same protein were pooled, out-of-frame sequences were dropped, and the abundance of each clonotype was calculated. The analysis excluded TCR sequences that were supported by just one read. Among the metrics used to describe the repertoires were Shannon entropy, Gini index, clonality, richness, and the frequency of TCRs shared between repertoires. TCRdb took the public reads, trimmed them with fastp at Q25, ran MiXCR for clone calling and kept in-frame beta chains. Every CDR3 protein is listed once, alongside the most common genes and DNA of its rows. TCRdb's processing, not the authors', yielded these V and J calls. The sample yields around 64,000 distinct CDR3 sequences; more than 20% were counted once. The ten biggest clones cover roughly 6.5% of the sample.

At least ten counts were recorded for this clonotype. Its cognate antigen has yet to be identified. Base quality data are lacking; no much larger clone is found one base away. The sequenced sample was PBMCs, obtained before treatment. The receptor comes from a male donor with rectosigmoid adenocarcinoma.

The sequence in DNA is TGTGCCAGCGGAGGATCTACGGACAATCAGCCCCAGCATTTT. This gives the protein CASGGSTDNQPQHF. This receptor chain uses TRBV2 and TRBJ1-5, with the D gene not confidently named. The CDR3 spans 14 residues, from the cysteine through the phenylalanine. The entry retains the CDR3 DNA only, 42 bases that are in frame from base 1. From a lookup of the germline V gene, CDR1 and CDR2 are SNHLY and FYNNEI. V and J lose 8 bases and 3 bases, and a span of 14 bases separates them.